The 2 T cell receptor beta chains below were found in one sample sequenced in a study of blood T cell repertoires in COVID-19. Method: immunoSEQ multiplex PCR; TCRdb's copy keeps in-frame clones and lacks some. The sample consists of about 270,000 clones, over 80% of them appearing once. The specimen sequenced was PBMCs or T cells enriched from blood (not recorded which). The receptors stem from a woman aged 25 to 39 with acute COVID-19.

The J gene is TRBJ2-5, the V gene TRBV7-3, with 8 bases lining up with TRBD2. J was trimmed by 1 base and V by 5 bases; bases with no gene match: 6. There are 15 residues in the CDR3. Looked up from germline, CDR1 is SGHTA and CDR2 is FQGTGA. This chain's CDR3 is CASSPQGTSQETQYF. The CDR3 region has the DNA TGTGCCAGCAGCCCGCAGGGGACTAGCCAAGAGACCCAGTACTTC. Using reference TRBV7-3 and TRBJ2-5 for the parts outside the CDR3, the full variable domain is GAGVSQTPSNKVTEKGKYVELRCDPISGHTALYWYRQSLGQGPEFLIYFQGTGAADDSGLPNDRFFAVRPEGSVSTLKIQRTERGDSAVYLCASSPQGTSQETQYFGPGTRLLVL.

The genes are TRBV6-2 or TRBV6-3 and TRBJ1-1, with D tentatively TRBD1 (5 bases). Trimming took 0 bases from V and 0 from J, leaving 14 bases between them. The CDR3 spans 17 residues. Germline V gene lookup returns CDR1 MNHEY and CDR2 SVGEGT. The chain's CDR3 is CASSYSIQARMNTEAFF. The CDR3 DNA follows: TGTGCCAGCAGTTACTCGATACAGGCAAGGATGAACACTGAAGCTTTCTTT.